The 11 T cell receptor beta chains given below trace back to one sample, sequenced in a study of cytomegalovirus exposure and HLA in healthy donors. PCR used 60 Vbeta primers and 13 Jbeta primers. Using immunoSEQ multiplex PCR, the repertoire was profiled, and TCRdb retains in-frame clones only, with some absent. The table shows some 130,000 clones, with 78% occurring only once. Specimen: PBMCs. The source is a female donor in good health and CMV-seronegative.

The chain has TRBV19 and TRBJ2-2; 9 nucleotides agree with TRBD2. Germline V gives CDR1 LNHDA, CDR2 SQIVND (reference sequence). Trimming took 9 bases from V and 4 from J; bases not matched to a gene: 12. The CDR3 runs to 16 residues. CDR3: CASVAFSGSVTGELFF. CDR3 nucleotides: TGTGCCAGCGTCGCTTTTAGCGGGAGCGTCACCGGGGAGCTGTTTTTT.

This clone was observed a few times. The V and J genes are TRBV29-1 and TRBJ1-4; D perhaps matches TRBD1 (6 bases). The CDR3 consists of 14 residues. Germline V gene data show CDR1 as SQVTM and CDR2 as ANQGSEA. V lost 7 bases and J 6 bases, leaving 18 bases between the germline ends. The CDR3 DNA reads as TGCAGCGCCAAGACTCGGCGGACAGATGAAAAACTGTTTTTT. Its translation: CSAKTRRTDEKLFF.

The rearrangement joins TRBV7-2 to TRBJ2-1, with 9 nucleotides matching TRBD2. The CDR3 totals 14 residues. Looked up from germline, CDR1 is SGHTA and CDR2 is FQGNSA. The V segment lost 5 bases and the J segment 5 bases; nucleotides outside the gene matches: 4. CDR3 DNA sequence: TGTGCCAGCAGCGCTAGCGGGGCGGACAATGAGCAGTTCTTC. Translated: CASSASGADNEQFF.

J is TRBJ1-2 and V is TRBV7-8; D perhaps matches TRBD1 (6 bases). The CDR3 consists of 15 residues. V was trimmed by 2 bases and J by 8 bases, leaving 18 bases between them. The V gene's germline CDR1 is SGHVS and CDR2 FQNEAQ. The CDR3 sequence: CASSLILGQSGGYTF. CDR3 in DNA: TGTGCCAGCAGCTTAATTCTGGGACAATCGGGCGGCTACACCTTC.

This chain links TRBV4-1 with TRBJ2-6; 8 positions agree with TRBD1. This CDR3 spans 17 amino acids. V lost 1 base, J lost 2 bases, and 4 bases stayed unmatched. The germline V gene encodes CDR1 MGHRA and CDR2 YSYEKL. The CDR3 loop is CASSQVSGGAGANVLTF. The CDR3 coding sequence is TGCGCCAGCAGCCAAGTATCAGGGGGCGCTGGGGCCAACGTCCTGACTTTC.

This clone occurred a few times. CDR3 nucleotides: TGCAGCGTCCCTGCGACAGGTCGGGCTGATGGCTACACCTTC. Translating it yields CSVPATGRADGYTF. This chain uses TRBV29-1 with TRBJ1-2; a possible D gene is TRBD1 (6 bases). Per the germline V gene, CDR1 is SQVTM and CDR2 is ANQGSEA. CDR3 length: 14 residues. The germline V and J ends were trimmed by 6 bases and 6 bases, with 20 bases remaining between them.

The chain recombines TRBV4-2 with TRBJ2-6; the D gene is possibly TRBD1 (5 bases). This CDR3 contains 16 residues. Trimming removed 3 bases from V and 0 bases from J, with 9 bases in between. The germline V gene has CDR1 LGHNA and CDR2 YNFKEQ. The CDR3 nucleotides read TGTGCCAGCAGCCAGGGGCTAAGCTCTGGGGCCAACGTCCTGACTTTC. Its translation: CASSQGLSSGANVLTF.

The chain joins TRBV5-1 to TRBJ1-1; D is unresolved. The V end lost 5 bases, the J end lost 3 bases, and 8 bases lay between the germline ends. The length of the CDR3 is 12 residues. Germline-derived CDR1 and CDR2 are SGHRS and YFSETQ. CDR3 residues: CASSRGDTEAFF. CDR3 coding DNA: TGCGCCAGCAGTCGCGGGGACACTGAAGCTTTCTTT.

The V call is TRBV5-4, the J call TRBJ1-1; no reliable D call. Trimming shortened V by 1 base and J by 6 bases, and 22 bases separated the two germline ends. CDR3 length equals 17 residues. Germline CDR1 is SGHNT and CDR2 is YYREEE (reference sequence). CDR3 in DNA: TGTGCCAGCAGCTTGCCCAGAGGGAACCCCTTGGGAGCTGAAGCTTTCTTT. Its translation: CASSLPRGNPLGAEAFF.

The chain has TRBV6-5 and TRBJ1-6; D is undetermined. V lost 6 bases and J lost 8, with 14 bases in between. This CDR3 spans 14 amino acids. Looked up from germline, CDR1 is MNHEY and CDR2 is SVGAGI. The CDR3 spells CASSPPQIDSPLHF. In DNA, the CDR3 is TGTGCCAGCAGCCCCCCACAGATTGATTCACCCCTCCACTTT.

The chain combines TRBV5-5 with TRBJ1-5; D unclear. Trimming stripped 1 base from V and 0 bases from J, with 8 bases between. The CDR3 is 15 residues long. Per the germline V gene, CDR1 is SGHKS and CDR2 is YYEKEE (reference sequence). The CDR3: CASSLYIYSNQPQHF. Here the CDR3 DNA reads TGTGCCAGCAGCTTGTACATTTATAGCAATCAGCCCCAGCATTTT.